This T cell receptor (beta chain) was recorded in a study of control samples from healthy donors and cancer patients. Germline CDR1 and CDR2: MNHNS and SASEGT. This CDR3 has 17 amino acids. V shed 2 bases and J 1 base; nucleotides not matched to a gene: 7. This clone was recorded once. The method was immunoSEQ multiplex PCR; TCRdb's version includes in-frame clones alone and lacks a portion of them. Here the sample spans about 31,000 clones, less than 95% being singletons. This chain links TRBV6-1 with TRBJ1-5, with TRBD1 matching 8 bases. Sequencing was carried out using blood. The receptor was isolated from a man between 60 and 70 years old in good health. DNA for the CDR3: TGTGCCAGCAGTGAAAATCAATGGGACAGGAGCAATCAGCCCCAGCATTTT. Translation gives CASSENQWDRSNQPQHF.